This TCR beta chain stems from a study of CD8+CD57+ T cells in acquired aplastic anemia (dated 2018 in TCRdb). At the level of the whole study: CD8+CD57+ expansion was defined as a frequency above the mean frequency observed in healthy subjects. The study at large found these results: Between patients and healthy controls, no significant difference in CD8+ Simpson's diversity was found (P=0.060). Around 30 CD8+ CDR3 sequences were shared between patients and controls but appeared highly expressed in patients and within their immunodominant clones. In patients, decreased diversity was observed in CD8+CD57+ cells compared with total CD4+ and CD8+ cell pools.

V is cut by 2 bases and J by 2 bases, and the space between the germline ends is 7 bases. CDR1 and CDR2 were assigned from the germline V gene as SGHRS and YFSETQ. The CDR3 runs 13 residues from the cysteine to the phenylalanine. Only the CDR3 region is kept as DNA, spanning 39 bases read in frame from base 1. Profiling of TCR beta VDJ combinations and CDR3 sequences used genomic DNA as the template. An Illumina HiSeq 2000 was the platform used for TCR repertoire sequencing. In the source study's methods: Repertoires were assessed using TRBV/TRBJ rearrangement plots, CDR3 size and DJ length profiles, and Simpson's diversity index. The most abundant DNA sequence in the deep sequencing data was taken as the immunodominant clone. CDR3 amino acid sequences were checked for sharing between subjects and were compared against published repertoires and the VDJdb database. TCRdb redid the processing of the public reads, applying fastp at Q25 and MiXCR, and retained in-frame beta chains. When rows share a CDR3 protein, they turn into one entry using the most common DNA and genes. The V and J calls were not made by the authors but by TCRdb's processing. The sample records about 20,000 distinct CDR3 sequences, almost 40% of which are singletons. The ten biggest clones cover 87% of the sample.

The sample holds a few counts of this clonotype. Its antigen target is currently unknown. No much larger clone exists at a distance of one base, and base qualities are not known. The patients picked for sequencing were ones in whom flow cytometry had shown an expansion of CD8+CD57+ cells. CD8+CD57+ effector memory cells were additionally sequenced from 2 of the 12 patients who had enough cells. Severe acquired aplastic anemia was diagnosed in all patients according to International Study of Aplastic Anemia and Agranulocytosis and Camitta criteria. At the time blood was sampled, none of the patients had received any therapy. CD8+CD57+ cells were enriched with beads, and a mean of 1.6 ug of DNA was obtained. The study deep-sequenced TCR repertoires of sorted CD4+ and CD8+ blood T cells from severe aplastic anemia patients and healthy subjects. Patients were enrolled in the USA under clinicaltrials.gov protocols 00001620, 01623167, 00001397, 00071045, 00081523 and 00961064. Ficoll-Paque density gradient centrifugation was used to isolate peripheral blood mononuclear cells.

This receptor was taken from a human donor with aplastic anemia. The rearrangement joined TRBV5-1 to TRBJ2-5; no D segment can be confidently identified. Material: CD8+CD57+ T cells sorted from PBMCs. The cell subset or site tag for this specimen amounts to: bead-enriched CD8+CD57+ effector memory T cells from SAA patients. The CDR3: CASSLNLQETQYF. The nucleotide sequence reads TGCGCCAGCAGCTTAAACTTACAAGAGACCCAGTACTTC.